Reported below is one T cell receptor (beta chain). This specimen comes from a study of blood T cell repertoires in COVID-19. About the study: Acute-phase and convalescent COVID-19 samples originated in the United States, Italy and Spain.

V shed 6 bases and J shed 7 bases, with 16 bases lying between them. This CDR3 region has 15 residues. Germline CDR1 and CDR2: MNHEY and SVGAGI. Seattle patients were enrolled while actively infected and followed longitudinally. Authors' methods: Reference gene primer amplification gave nucleated cell count estimates. Here immunoSEQ multiplex PCR was the method, and the copy in TCRdb shows in-frame clones only, minus some. The V and J calls and clone size are taken from that table; D and trimming were inferred from the DNA. The data contain some 130,000 clones, around nine tenths of them seen just once; the ten biggest clones take up around 4.5%.

The source material was peripheral blood. The origin of this receptor is a man aged 60 to 75 with COVID-19, enrolled during active disease. The rearrangement links TRBV6-5 to TRBJ1-6, with a possible D match to TRBD1 (5 bases). The CDR3 coding sequence is TGTGCCAGCAGAAAAAGGGGTCCGGAAAATTCACCCCTCCACTTT. It specifies CASRKRGPENSPLHF.